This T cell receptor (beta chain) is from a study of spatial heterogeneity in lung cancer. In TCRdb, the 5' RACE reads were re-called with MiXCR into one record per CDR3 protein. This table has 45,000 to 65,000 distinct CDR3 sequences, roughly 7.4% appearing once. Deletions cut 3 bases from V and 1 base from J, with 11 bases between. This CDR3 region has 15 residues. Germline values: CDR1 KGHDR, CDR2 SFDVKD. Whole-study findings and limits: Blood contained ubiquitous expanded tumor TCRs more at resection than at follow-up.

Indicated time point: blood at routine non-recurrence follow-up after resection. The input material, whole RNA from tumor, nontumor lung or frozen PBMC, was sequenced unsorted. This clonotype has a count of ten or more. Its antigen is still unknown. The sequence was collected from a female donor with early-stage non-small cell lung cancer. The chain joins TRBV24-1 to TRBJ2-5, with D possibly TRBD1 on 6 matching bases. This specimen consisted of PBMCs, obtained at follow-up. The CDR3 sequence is CATSDPGQIQETQYF. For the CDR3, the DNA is TGTGCCACCAGTGATCCGGGACAAATCCAAGAGACCCAGTACTTC.